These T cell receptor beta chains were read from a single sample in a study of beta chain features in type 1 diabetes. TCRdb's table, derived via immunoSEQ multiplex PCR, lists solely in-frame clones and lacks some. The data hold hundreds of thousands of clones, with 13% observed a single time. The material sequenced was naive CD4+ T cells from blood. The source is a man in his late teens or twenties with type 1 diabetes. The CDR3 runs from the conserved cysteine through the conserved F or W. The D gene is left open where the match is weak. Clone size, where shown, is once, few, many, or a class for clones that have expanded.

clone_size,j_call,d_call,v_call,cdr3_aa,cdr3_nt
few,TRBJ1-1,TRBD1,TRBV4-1,CASSESRDRGLRNTEAFF,TGCGCCAGCAGCGAATCCCGGGACAGGGGGTTGCGGAACACTGAAGCTTTCTTT
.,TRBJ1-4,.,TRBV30,CAWSVQGAEKLFF,TGTGCCTGGAGTGTACAAGGAGCTGAAAAACTGTTTTTT
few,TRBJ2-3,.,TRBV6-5,CASSWGGQGTDTQYF,TGTGCCAGCAGTTGGGGGGGACAGGGCACAGATACGCAGTATTTT
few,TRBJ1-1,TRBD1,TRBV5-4,CASSPGTGVMNTEAFF,TGTGCCAGCAGCCCAGGGACAGGGGTTATGAACACTGAAGCTTTCTTT
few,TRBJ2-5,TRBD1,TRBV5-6,CASSPQQVTGGETQYF,TGTGCCAGCAGCCCGCAACAGGTGACAGGGGGAGAGACCCAGTACTTC
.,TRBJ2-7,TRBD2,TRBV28,CASRLAGNTYEQYF,TGTGCCAGCAGGTTAGCGGGGAATACCTACGAGCAGTACTTC
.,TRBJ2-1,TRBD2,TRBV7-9,CASSLASGGRYNEQFF,TGTGCCAGCAGCTTAGCTAGCGGGGGGAGATACAATGAGCAGTTCTTC
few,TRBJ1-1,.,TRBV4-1,CASSQVGRRGTEAFF,TGCGCCAGCAGCCAAGTTGGACGGAGGGGGACTGAAGCTTTCTTT
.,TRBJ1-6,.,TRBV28,CASTHPRGYSPLHF,TGTGCCAGCACCCACCCCCGGGGCTATTCACCCCTCCACTTT
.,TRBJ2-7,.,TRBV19,CASSRQVSSYEQYF,TGTGCCAGTAGTAGACAGGTTAGCTCCTACGAGCAGTACTTC
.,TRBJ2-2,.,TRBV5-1,CASSLEGISTGELFF,TGCGCCAGCAGCTTGGAAGGGATTAGCACCGGGGAGCTGTTTTTT
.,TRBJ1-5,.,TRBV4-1,CASSRTDDQPQHF,TGCGCCAGCAGTCGGACCGATGATCAGCCCCAGCATTTT
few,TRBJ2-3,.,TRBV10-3,CAISEGNTDTQYF,TGTGCCATCAGTGAGGGCAACACAGATACGCAGTATTTT
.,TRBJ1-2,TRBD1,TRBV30,CAWSPGQGVTGF,TGTGCCTGGAGTCCCGGACAGGGGGTAACCGGCTTC
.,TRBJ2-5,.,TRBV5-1,CASSLGGRAREETQYF,TGCGCCAGCAGCTTGGGCGGTCGGGCACGAGAGGAGACCCAGTACTTC
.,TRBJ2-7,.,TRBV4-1,CASSPPTYSSSYEQYF,TGCGCCAGCAGCCCTCCGACGTATTCGAGCTCCTACGAGCAGTACTTC
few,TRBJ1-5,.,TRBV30,CAWRTRQDYSNQPQHF,TGTGCCTGGAGGACCCGACAGGATTATAGCAATCAGCCCCAGCATTTT
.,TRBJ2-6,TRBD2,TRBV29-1,CSVDAGVASGANVLTF,TGCAGCGTTGATGCGGGGGTAGCCTCTGGGGCCAACGTCCTGACTTTC
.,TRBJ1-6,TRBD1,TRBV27,CATRTGYGSPLHF,TGTGCCACCCGGACAGGGTACGGTTCACCCCTCCACTTT
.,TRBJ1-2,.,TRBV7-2,CASSFEGTNYGYTF,TGTGCCAGCAGCTTCGAGGGAACCAACTATGGCTACACCTTC
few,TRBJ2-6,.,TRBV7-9,CASSYGANVLTF,TGTGCCAGCAGCTATGGGGCCAACGTCCTGACTTTC
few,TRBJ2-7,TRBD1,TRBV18,CASSPIGTGLDEQYF,TGTGCCAGCTCACCAATTGGGACAGGGCTGGACGAGCAGTACTTC
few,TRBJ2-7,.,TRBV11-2,CASSPMTGGSSYEQYF,TGTGCCAGCAGCCCGATGACGGGCGGTTCGTCCTACGAGCAGTACTTC
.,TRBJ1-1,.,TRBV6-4,CASRRTGSMNTEAFF,TGTGCCAGCAGGCGCACAGGTTCCATGAACACTGAAGCTTTCTTT
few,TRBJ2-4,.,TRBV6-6,CASSQRTDKNIQYF,TGTGCCAGCAGCCAGCGGACTGATAAAAACATTCAGTACTTC
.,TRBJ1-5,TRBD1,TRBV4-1,CASSQDEAGGVYQPQHF,TGCGCCAGCAGCCAAGATGAGGCAGGGGGTGTTTATCAGCCCCAGCATTTT
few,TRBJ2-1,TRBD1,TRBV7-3,CASSAGQGSSEQFF,TGTGCCAGCAGCGCGGGACAGGGGTCGAGTGAGCAGTTCTTC
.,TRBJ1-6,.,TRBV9,CASSPQSMGDNSPLHF,TGTGCCAGCAGCCCCCAAAGCATGGGGGATAATTCACCCCTCCACTTT
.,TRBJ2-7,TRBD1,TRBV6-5,CASSYSGGTGGYEQYF,TGTGCCAGCAGTTACTCGGGTGGTACAGGGGGCTACGAGCAGTACTTC
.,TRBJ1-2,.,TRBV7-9,CASSFRQEVYGYTF,TGTGCCAGCAGCTTCCGACAGGAGGTCTATGGCTACACCTTC
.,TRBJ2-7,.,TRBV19,CASKMGYEQYF,TGTGCCAGTAAGATGGGCTACGAGCAGTACTTC
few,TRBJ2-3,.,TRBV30,CAWSWGLTTDTQYF,TGTGCCTGGAGTTGGGGTTTGACCACAGATACGCAGTATTTT
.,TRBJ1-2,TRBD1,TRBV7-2,CASSLARDRSYGYTF,TGTGCCAGCAGCTTAGCGAGGGACAGGAGCTATGGCTACACCTTC
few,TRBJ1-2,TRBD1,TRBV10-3,CAISEAGGGYTF,TGTGCCATCAGTGAGGCAGGGGGTGGCTACACCTTC
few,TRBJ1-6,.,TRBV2,CASRQGLLNSPLHF,TGTGCCAGCAGGCAGGGCCTGTTAAATTCACCCCTCCACTTT
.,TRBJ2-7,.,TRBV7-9,CASSSKNPYEQYF,TGTGCCAGCAGCTCCAAAAATCCCTACGAGCAGTACTTC
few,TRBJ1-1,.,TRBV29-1,CSVEGPQGRGNTEAFF,TGCAGCGTTGAAGGCCCACAGGGAAGGGGGAACACTGAAGCTTTCTTT
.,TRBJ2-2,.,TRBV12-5,CASAGEAGELFF,TGTGCTAGTGCTGGTGAGGCCGGGGAGCTGTTTTTT
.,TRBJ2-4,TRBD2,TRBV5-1,CASSLVASGADIQYF,TGCGCCAGCAGCTTGGTTGCTAGCGGGGCTGACATTCAGTACTTC
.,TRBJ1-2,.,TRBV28,CASSPAGQFYGYTF,TGTGCCAGCAGTCCAGCAGGACAGTTCTATGGCTACACCTTC
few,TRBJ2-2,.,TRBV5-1,CASSLANTGELFF,TGCGCCAGCAGCCTAGCGAACACCGGGGAGCTGTTTTTT
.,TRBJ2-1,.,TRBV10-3,CAITLRLGDEQFF,TGTGCCATCACCTTAAGACTCGGCGATGAGCAGTTCTTC
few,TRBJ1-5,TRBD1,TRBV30,CAWSVGGLNQPQHF,TGTGCCTGGAGTGTAGGGGGCCTCAATCAGCCCCAGCATTTT
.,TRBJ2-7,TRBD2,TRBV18,CASSAGAGGTYEQYF,TGTGCCAGCTCGGCGGGAGCGGGGGGTACCTACGAGCAGTACTTC
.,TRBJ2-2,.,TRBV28,CASSSYLELFF,TGTGCCAGCAGTTCTTACTTGGAGCTGTTTTTT
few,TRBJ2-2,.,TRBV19,CASKHSGHPEAGELFF,TGTGCCAGTAAACATTCGGGACACCCTGAGGCCGGGGAGCTGTTTTTT
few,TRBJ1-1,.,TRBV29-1,CSVTGILLGVAFF,TGCAGCGTTACAGGGATTCTCTTGGGGGTGGCTTTCTTT
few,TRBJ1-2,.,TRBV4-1,CASSQARTVEANYGYTF,TGCGCCAGCAGCCAGGCCCGGACAGTAGAAGCTAACTATGGCTACACCTTC
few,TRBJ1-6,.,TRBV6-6,CASSYALNSPLHF,TGTGCCAGCAGTTACGCTTTGAATTCACCCCTCCACTTT
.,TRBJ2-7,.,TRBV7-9,CASSWGTRLGEQYF,TGTGCCAGCAGCTGGGGGACCAGGCTGGGGGAGCAGTACTTC